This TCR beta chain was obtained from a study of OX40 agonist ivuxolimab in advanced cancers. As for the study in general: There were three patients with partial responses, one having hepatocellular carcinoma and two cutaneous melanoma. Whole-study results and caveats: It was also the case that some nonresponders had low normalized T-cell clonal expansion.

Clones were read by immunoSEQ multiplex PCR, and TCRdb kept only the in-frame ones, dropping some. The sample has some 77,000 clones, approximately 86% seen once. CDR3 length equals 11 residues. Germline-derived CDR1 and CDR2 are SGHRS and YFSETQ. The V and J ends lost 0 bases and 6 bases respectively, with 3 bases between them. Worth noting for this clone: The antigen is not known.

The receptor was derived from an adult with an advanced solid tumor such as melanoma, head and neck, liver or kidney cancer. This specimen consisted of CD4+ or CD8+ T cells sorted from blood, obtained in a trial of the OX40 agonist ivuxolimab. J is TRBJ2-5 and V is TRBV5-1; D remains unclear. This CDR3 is CASSLDQTQYF. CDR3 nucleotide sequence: TGCGCCAGCAGCTTGGACCAGACCCAGTACTTC.